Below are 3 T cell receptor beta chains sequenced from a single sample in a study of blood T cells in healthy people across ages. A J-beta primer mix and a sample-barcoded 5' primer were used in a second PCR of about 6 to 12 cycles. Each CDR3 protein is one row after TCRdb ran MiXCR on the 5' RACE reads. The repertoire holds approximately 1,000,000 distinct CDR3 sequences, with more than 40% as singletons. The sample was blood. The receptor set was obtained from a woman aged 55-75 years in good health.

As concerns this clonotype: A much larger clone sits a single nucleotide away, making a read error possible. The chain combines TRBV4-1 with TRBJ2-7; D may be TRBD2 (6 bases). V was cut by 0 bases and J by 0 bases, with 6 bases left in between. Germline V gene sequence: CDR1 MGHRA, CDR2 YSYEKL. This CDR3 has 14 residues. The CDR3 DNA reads TGCGCCAGCAGCCAAGAACTAGCCTCCTACGAGCAGTACTTC. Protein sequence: CASSQELASYEQYF.

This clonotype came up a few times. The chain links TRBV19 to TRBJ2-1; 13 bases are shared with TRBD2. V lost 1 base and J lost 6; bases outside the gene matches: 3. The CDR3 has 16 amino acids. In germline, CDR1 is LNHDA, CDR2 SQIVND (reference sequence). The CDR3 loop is CASSIVLAGGPNEQFF. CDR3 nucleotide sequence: TGTGCCAGTAGTATAGTACTAGCGGGAGGGCCCAATGAGCAGTTCTTC. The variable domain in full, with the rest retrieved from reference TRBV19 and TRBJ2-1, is DGGITQSPKYLFRKEGQNVTLSCEQNLNHDAMYWYRQDPGQGLRLIYYSQIVNDFQKGDIAEGYSVSREKKESFPLTVTSAQKNPTAFYLCASSIVLAGGPNEQFFGPGTRLTVL.

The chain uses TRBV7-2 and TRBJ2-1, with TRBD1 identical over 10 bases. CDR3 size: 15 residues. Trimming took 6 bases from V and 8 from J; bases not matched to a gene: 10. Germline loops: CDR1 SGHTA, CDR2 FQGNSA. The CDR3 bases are TGTGCCAGCAGTCGTCCGGGACAGGGGAGATATGAGCAGTTCTTC. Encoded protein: CASSRPGQGRYEQFF.